Included here is one T cell receptor beta chain sequence, with context. Its binding antigen is unknown. The record has no base qualities; no much larger clone is one base away. Trimming removed 2 bases from V and 7 bases from J, leaving 8 bases between the germline ends. Taken from cysteine to phenylalanine, the CDR3 has 12 residues. Just the 36-base CDR3 DNA is kept, in frame starting at base 1. The germline V gene provides CDR1 MDHEN and CDR2 SYDVKM. The time point tag for this specimen amounts to: healthy volunteer bleed at 6 weeks. Total RNA was extracted from unfractionated whole blood collected in Tempus Blood RNA tubes. As TCR sequencing controls, roughly five healthy volunteers were used, with blood taken at day 0, 2 weeks and 6 weeks. This entry comes from a study of human T cells and chemical hapten exposure (dated by TCRdb to 2020 to 2022). Describing the broader study: Libraries were combined into a pool for sequencing, and differences in TCR yield between samples came mainly from small differences in library volumes within the pool. Both TCR alpha and TCR beta chains were sequenced from each blood RNA sample. In alopecia patients, the study followed how the peripheral blood TCR repertoire changed in vivo over primary and secondary sensitization to diphenylcyclopropenone (DPC), a hapten. Overall study results and their limits: Repeated subsampling changed both the strength of the expansion versus patch-test correlation and the threshold at which the correlation became significant. The number of TCRs above 1 in 1000 frequency did not change with DPC sensitization; there was no evidence of global repertoire structure alterations.

The receptor library was made with RACE. The reads were generated on a NextSeq 500. Library preparation attached unique molecular identifiers to individual cDNA molecules for quantitative, reproducible TCR counting. In the paper's pipeline: Samples had a median of about 90,000 TCRs, with a range from 23,224 to 690,600. The Decombinator software suite was used to annotate V, J and CDR3 in the TCR reads. For PS versus PT1 abundance plots, all samples were subsampled to the same number of TCRs (28,000). Expanded TCRs were defined as absent before sensitization and observed at least eight times at the 2-week time point. TCRdb applied fastp at Q25 and MiXCR to the public reads, then kept only in-frame beta chains. Every distinct CDR3 protein forms one entry, paired with its most common genes and DNA. The V and J calls, along with clone size, are taken from TCRdb and not from the paper's own processing. The sample records fewer than 100,000 distinct CDR3 sequences, approximately 8.1% of which are singletons. The top ten clones comprise about 1.7% of the sample.

The receptor comes from a female donor in good health. Some clones in this sample may be carry-over from other donors' samples. The sequenced material came from whole blood. In this chain, TRBV28 is recombined with TRBJ1-1; the D segment could be TRBD1, given 6 matching bases. For the CDR3, the sequence is CASSLQGLEAFF. Here is the DNA: TGTGCCAGCAGTTTACAGGGGCTTGAAGCTTTCTTT.